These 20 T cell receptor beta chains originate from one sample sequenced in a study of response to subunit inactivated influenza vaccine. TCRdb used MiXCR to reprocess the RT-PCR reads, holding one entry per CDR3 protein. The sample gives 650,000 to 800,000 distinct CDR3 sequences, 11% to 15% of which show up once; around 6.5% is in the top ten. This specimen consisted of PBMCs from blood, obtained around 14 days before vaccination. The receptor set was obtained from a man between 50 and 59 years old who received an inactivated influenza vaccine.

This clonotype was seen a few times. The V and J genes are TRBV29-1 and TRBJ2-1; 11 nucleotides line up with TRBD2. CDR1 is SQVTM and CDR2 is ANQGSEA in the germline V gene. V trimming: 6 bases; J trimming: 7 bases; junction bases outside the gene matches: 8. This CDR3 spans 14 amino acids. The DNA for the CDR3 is TGCAGCGTCCAATTACGACTAGCGGGAAATGAGCAGTTCTTC. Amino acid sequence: CSVQLRLAGNEQFF.

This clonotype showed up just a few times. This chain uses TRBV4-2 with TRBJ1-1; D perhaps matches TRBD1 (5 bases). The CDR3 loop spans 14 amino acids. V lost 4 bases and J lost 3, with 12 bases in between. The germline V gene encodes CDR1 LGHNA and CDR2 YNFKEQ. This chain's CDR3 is CASSPTWGDTEAFF. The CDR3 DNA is TGTGCCAGCAGCCCAACGTGGGGGGACACTGAAGCTTTCTTT.

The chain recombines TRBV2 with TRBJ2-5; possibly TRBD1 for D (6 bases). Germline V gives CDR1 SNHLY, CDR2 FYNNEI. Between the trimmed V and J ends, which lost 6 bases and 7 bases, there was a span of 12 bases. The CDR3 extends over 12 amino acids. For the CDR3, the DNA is TGTGCCAGCAGCGCAGTACAGGGGACCCAGTACTTC. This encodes CASSAVQGTQYF.

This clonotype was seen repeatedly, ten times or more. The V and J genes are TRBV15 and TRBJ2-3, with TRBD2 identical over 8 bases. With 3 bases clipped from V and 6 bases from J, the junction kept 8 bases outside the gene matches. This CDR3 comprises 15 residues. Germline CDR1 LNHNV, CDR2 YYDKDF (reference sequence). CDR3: CATSSGSGSLDTQYF. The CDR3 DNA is TGTGCCACCAGCAGCGGGAGCGGGAGTCTCGATACGCAGTATTTT.

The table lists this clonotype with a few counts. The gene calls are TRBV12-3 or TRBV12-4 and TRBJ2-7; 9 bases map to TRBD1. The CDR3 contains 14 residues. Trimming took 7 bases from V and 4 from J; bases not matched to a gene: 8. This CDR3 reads CASTRDRANYEQYF. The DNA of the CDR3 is TGTGCCAGCACCCGGGACAGGGCGAATTACGAGCAGTACTTC.

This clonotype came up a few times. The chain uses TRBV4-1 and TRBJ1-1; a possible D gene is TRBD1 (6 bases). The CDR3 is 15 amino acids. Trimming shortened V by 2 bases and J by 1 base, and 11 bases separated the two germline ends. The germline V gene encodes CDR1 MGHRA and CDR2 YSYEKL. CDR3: CASSQLTGRNTEAFF. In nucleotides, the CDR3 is TGCGCCAGCAGCCAACTTACAGGGAGGAACACTGAAGCTTTCTTT.

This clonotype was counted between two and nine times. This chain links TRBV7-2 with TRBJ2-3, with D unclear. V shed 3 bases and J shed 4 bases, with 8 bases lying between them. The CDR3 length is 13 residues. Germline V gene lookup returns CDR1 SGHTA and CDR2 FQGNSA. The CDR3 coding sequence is TGTGCCAGCAGCTTCACGGTAGCAGATACGCAGTATTTT. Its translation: CASSFTVADTQYF.

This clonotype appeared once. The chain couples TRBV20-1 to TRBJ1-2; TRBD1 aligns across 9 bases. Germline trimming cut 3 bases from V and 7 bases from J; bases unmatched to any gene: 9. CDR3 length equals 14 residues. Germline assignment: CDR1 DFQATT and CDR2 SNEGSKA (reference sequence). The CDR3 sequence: CSASEQGAQTGYTF. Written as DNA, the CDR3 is TGCAGTGCTAGTGAACAGGGGGCGCAGACTGGCTACACCTTC.

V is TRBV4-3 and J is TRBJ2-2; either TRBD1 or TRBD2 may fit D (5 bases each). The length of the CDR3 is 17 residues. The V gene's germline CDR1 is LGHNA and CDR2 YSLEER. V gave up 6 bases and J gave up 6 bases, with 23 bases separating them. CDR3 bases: TGCGCCAGCAGTATTTCCCGAGTCGGACGGGACCCCGGGGAGCTGTTTTTT. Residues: CASSISRVGRDPGELFF.

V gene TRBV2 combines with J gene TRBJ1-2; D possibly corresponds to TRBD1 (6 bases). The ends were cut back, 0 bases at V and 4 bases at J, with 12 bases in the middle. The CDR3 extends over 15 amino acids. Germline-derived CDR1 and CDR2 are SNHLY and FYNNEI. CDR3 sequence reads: CASSEAMGAAYGYTF. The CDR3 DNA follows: TGTGCCAGCAGTGAAGCAATGGGGGCTGCCTATGGCTACACCTTC.

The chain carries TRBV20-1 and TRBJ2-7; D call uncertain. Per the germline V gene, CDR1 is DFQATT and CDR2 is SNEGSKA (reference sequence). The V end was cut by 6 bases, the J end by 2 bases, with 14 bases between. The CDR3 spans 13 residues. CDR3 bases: TGCAGTGCCCGGGCCACTGGGCCCTACGAGCAGTACTTC. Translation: CSARATGPYEQYF.

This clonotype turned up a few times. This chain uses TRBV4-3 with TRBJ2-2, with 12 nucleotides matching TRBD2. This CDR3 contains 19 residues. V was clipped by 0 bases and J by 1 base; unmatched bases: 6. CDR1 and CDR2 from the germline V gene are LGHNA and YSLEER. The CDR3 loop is CASSQEKLAGGQNTGELFF. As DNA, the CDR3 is TGCGCCAGCAGCCAAGAAAAACTAGCGGGGGGCCAGAACACCGGGGAGCTGTTTTTT.

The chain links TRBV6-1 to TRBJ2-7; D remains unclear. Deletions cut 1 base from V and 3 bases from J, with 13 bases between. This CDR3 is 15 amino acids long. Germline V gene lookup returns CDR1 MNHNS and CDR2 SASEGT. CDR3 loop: CASSEGPTHFYEQYF. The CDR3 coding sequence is TGTGCCAGCAGTGAAGGACCGACACATTTCTACGAGCAGTACTTC.

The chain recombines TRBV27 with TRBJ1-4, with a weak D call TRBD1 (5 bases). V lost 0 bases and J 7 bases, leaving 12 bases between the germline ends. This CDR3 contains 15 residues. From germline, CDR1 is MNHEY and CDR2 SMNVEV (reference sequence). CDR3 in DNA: TGTGCCAGCAGTTTATCGCCAGGGTTATCTGAAAAACTGTTTTTT. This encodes CASSLSPGLSEKLFF.

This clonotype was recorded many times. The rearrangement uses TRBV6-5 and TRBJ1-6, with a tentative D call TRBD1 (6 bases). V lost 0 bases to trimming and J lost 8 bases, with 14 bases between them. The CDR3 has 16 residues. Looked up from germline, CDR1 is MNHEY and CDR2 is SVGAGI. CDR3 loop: CASSYSRGGADSPLHF. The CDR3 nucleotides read TGTGCCAGCAGTTACTCGAGGGGGGGCGCGGATTCACCCCTCCACTTT.

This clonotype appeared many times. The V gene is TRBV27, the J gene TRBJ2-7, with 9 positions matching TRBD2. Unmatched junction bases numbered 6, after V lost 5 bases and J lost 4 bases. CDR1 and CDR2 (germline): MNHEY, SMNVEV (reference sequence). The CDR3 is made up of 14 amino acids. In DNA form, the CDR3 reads TGTGCCAGCAGTGTAACTAGCGGGTTTTACGAGCAGTACTTC. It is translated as CASSVTSGFYEQYF.

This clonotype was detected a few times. CDR3 sequence: CASSFPSGIQETQYF. In DNA form, the CDR3 reads TGTGCCAGCAGCTTCCCTAGCGGGATACAAGAGACCCAGTACTTC. The rearrangement joins TRBV7-9 to TRBJ2-5, with 9 bases lining up with TRBD2. The CDR3 has 15 residues. With V trimmed by 3 bases and J by 2 bases, 4 bases remained unmatched. Looked up from germline, CDR1 is SEHNR and CDR2 is FQNEAQ (reference sequence).

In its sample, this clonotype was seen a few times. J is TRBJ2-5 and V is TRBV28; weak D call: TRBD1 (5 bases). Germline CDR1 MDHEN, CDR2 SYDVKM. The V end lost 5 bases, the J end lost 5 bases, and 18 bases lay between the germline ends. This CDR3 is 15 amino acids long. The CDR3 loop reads CASSPSPAGKETQYF. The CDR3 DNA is TGTGCCAGCAGTCCCTCCCCTGCAGGGAAGGAGACCCAGTACTTC.

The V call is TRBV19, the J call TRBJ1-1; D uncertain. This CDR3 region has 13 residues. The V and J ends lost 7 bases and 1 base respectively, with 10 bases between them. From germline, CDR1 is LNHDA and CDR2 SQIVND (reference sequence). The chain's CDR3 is CASTVAENTEAFF. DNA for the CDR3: TGTGCCAGTACCGTTGCCGAGAACACTGAAGCTTTCTTT.

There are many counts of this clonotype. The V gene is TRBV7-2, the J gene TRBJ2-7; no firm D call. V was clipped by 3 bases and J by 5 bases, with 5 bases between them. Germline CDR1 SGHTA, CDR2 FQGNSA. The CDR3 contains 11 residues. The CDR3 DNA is TGTGCCAGCAGCTTGGCCAACGAGCAGTACTTC. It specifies CASSLANEQYF.